The 20 T cell receptor beta chains in this list originate from one sample, sequenced in a study of regulatory T cells in long-lasting Graves disease. Arm-PCR of CDR3 regions and iRepertoire HTBI primers were used to build TCR beta libraries. Each CDR3 protein gets one entry after TCRdb re-called the multiplex PCR reads with MiXCR. The sample records 300,000 to 500,000 distinct CDR3 sequences, less than 25% being singletons. Regarding time point: persistent/refractory GD, antithyroid drugs over 5 years with positive TRAb. Preparation of the TCR library used RNA extracted from PBMCs. The starting material was peripheral blood mononuclear cells (PBMCs), obtained when the disease was refractory, from a patient treated with antithyroid drugs. The origin of the receptors is a female donor with Graves disease.

This clonotype has only a few counts. The chain couples TRBV10-3 to TRBJ1-1; TRBD1 is a possible D gene (6 bases). The CDR3 runs to 14 residues. Trimming took 4 bases from V and 0 from J, leaving 9 bases between them. Germline V gives CDR1 ENHRY, CDR2 SYGVKD. The CDR3 is CAISAGHVNTEAFF. The DNA of the CDR3 is TGTGCCATCAGTGCGGGACACGTGAACACTGAAGCTTTCTTT.

This clonotype was counted at least ten times. The chain is built from TRBV20-1 and TRBJ1-2; no reliable D call. The CDR3 spans 15 residues. V was pared by 3 bases and J by 6 bases, with 20 bases between. Germline CDR1 and CDR2: DFQATT and SNEGSKA (reference sequence). Here the CDR3 reads CSASILWEGSNGYTF. The CDR3 DNA follows: TGCAGTGCTAGTATATTATGGGAGGGCTCAAATGGCTACACCTTC.

This clonotype has ten or more counts. The V call is TRBV19, the J call TRBJ2-7; TRBD1 aligns across 8 bases. The V gene's germline CDR1 is LNHDA and CDR2 SQIVND (reference sequence). This CDR3 spans 15 amino acids. The J segment lost 4 bases and the V segment lost 4 bases, leaving 9 bases of the junction unmatched. The CDR3 is CASSSPGTGRYEQYF. CDR3 in DNA: TGTGCCAGTAGTAGTCCCGGGACAGGACGTTACGAGCAGTACTTC.

This clonotype occurred a few times. The chain links TRBV20-1 to TRBJ2-7; D is unresolved. V shed 0 bases and J shed 0 bases, with 15 bases lying between them. Germline CDR1 reads DFQATT; CDR2 reads SNEGSKA (reference sequence). The CDR3 has 16 residues. CDR3 protein: CSAREVGVPSSYEQYF. CDR3 DNA sequence: TGCAGTGCTAGAGAGGTCGGAGTGCCAAGCTCCTACGAGCAGTACTTC.

The sample holds many counts of this clonotype. The gene calls are TRBV6-1 and TRBJ2-7; D remains unclear. CDR3 size: 14 residues. Germline V gene sequence: CDR1 MNHNS, CDR2 SASEGT. The V and J ends lost 2 bases and 1 base respectively, with 9 bases between them. CDR3 sequence reads: CASSEQWGSYEQYF. In DNA form, the CDR3 reads TGTGCCAGCAGTGAACAGTGGGGATCCTACGAGCAGTACTTC.

This clonotype was detected a few times. This rearrangement joins TRBV11-2 to TRBJ2-2; no firm D call. Germline V gene lookup returns CDR1 SGHAT and CDR2 FQNNGV. V lost 2 bases and J 6 bases, leaving 7 bases between the germline ends. CDR3 size: 13 residues. The CDR3 sequence: CASSLTVPGELFF. CDR3 DNA sequence: TGTGCCAGCAGCTTAACGGTTCCCGGGGAGCTGTTTTTT.

The CDR3 nucleotides read TGCAGCGTTCTTCCGGGGGAGCGGGAGTGGAGCTACGCCTACAATGAGCAGTTCTTC. It codes for CSVLPGEREWSYAYNEQFF. The chain combines TRBV29-1 with TRBJ2-1; 8 bases align to TRBD2. The germline V gene has CDR1 SQVTM and CDR2 ANQGSEA. The CDR3 covers 19 residues. V shed 5 bases, J shed 2 bases, and the junction held 20 bases outside the gene matches.

The V gene is TRBV28, the J gene TRBJ2-3; 8 nucleotides line up with TRBD1. CDR1 MDHEN and CDR2 SYDVKM come from the germline V gene. The CDR3 is 16 residues long. Trimming at V came to 4 bases and at J to 6 bases, leaving 12 bases not matched to a gene. CDR3 DNA sequence: TGTGCCAGCAGTTCTTCCCGGGACAGGTTTATCGATACGCAGTATTTT. It is translated as CASSSSRDRFIDTQYF.

This clonotype was seen repeatedly, ten times or more. The V call is TRBV2, the J call TRBJ1-5; a weak D match, TRBD1 (6 bases). Looked up from germline, CDR1 is SNHLY and CDR2 is FYNNEI. V was trimmed by 1 base and J by 3 bases, leaving 10 bases between them. This CDR3 comprises 15 residues. The CDR3 DNA follows: TGTGCCAGCAGTGAAGTGACAGGCCTCAATCAGCCCCAGCATTTT. This gives the protein CASSEVTGLNQPQHF.

This clonotype appeared a few times. The chain recombines TRBV7-9 with TRBJ1-6; 7 bases agree with TRBD1. Germline CDR1 and CDR2: SEHNR and FQNEAQ (reference sequence). The CDR3 has 15 amino acids. V was pared by 3 bases and J by 8 bases, with 7 bases of the junction left unmatched. The CDR3 coding sequence is TGTGCCAGCAGCTTGTCGACAGGGTGGGATTCACCCCTCCACTTT. Protein product: CASSLSTGWDSPLHF.

This clonotype was seen a few times. The CDR3, as DNA: TGCAGTGCTAGGCCTGTGACTAGCCATTACGAGCAGTACTTC. Its translation is CSARPVTSHYEQYF. This chain connects TRBV20-1 to TRBJ2-7, with 7 bases matching TRBD2. The junction had 9 bases not matched to a gene; V was cut back by 3 bases and J by 4 bases. CDR3 length: 14 amino acids. Germline loops: CDR1 DFQATT, CDR2 SNEGSKA (reference sequence).

The chain couples TRBV11-2 to TRBJ2-7; D may be TRBD1 (6 bases). Trimming pared 0 bases from V and 1 base from J, leaving 16 bases between. The germline gives CDR1 SGHAT, CDR2 FQNNGV. The CDR3 covers 17 residues. The chain's CDR3 is CASSLDRAGAISYEQYF. The CDR3 DNA is TGTGCCAGCAGCTTAGATCGGGCAGGGGCCATATCCTACGAGCAGTACTTC.

This rearrangement joins TRBV28 to TRBJ1-6; maybe TRBD1 (5 bases). V was cut by 6 bases and J by 8 bases, with 11 bases left in between. The CDR3 consists of 13 residues. CDR1 MDHEN and CDR2 SYDVKM come from the germline V gene. The CDR3 reads CASRETADSPLHF. The CDR3 DNA sequence: TGTGCCAGCAGGGAGACAGCTGATTCACCCCTCCACTTT.

This clonotype was picked up a small number of times. This sequence joins TRBV27 and TRBJ1-5, with 7 bases that match TRBD1. V dropped 3 bases and J dropped 4; count of bases not matched to a gene: 6. Germline CDR1 is MNHEY and CDR2 is SMNVEV (reference sequence). CDR3 length: 15 amino acids. CDR3 in DNA: TGTGCCAGCAGTTTTAAAGGGGGCTGGAATCAGCCCCAGCATTTT. It translates to CASSFKGGWNQPQHF.

Here the CDR3 reads CAISPGSSYEQYF. The CDR3 nucleotides are TGTGCCATCAGTCCCGGGTCCTCCTACGAGCAGTACTTC. V gene TRBV10-3 combines with J gene TRBJ2-7, with D unclear. Germline CDR1 and CDR2: ENHRY and SYGVKD. The CDR3 extends over 13 amino acids. The V and J ends lost 5 bases and 0 bases respectively, with 8 bases between them.

This clonotype was observed many times. This chain joins TRBV7-2 and TRBJ2-2, with 7 bases that match TRBD2. The CDR3 has 14 residues. Germline trimming cut 5 bases from V and 1 base from J; bases unmatched to any gene: 1. Germline loops: CDR1 SGHTA, CDR2 FQGNSA. In DNA, the CDR3 is TGTGCCAGCAGCCCTAGCGGGAACACCGGGGAGCTGTTTTTT. Its translation: CASSPSGNTGELFF.

This clonotype occurred a few times. The J gene is TRBJ2-2, the V gene TRBV12-3 or TRBV12-4; D perhaps matches TRBD2 (7 bases). Trimming removed 5 bases from V and 6 bases from J, with 19 bases in between. CDR3 size: 16 residues. CDR3 DNA: TGTGCCAGCAGTGTCAGGGGCGGGAGAGGTCCCGGGGAGCTGTTTTTT. It is translated as CASSVRGGRGPGELFF.

The gene calls are TRBV29-1 and TRBJ1-2; D gene unclear. V lost 3 bases to trimming and J lost 4 bases, with 3 bases between them. The length of the CDR3 is 10 residues. Germline V lookup: CDR1 SQVTM, CDR2 ANQGSEA. CDR3 nucleotide sequence: TGCAGCGTTGAGAGCTATGGCTACACCTTC. This sequence encodes CSVESYGYTF. The variable domain in full, with the rest retrieved from reference TRBV29-1 and TRBJ1-2, is SAVISQKPSRDICQRGTSLTIQCQVDSQVTMMFWYRQQPGQSLTLIATANQGSEATYESGFVIDKFPISRPNLTFSTLTVSNMSPEDSSIYLCSVESYGYTFGSGTRLTVV.

This clonotype came up many times. The chain uses TRBV12-3 or TRBV12-4 and TRBJ1-3; D is unclear. CDR3 size: 11 residues. V was pared by 5 bases and J by 4 bases, with 3 bases between. The CDR3 is CASSEGNTIYF. CDR3 nucleotides: TGTGCCAGCAGTGAAGGAAACACCATATATTTT.

This clonotype was recorded at least ten times. This chain joins TRBV10-2 and TRBJ1-1; 7 bases match TRBD1. V dropped 6 bases and J dropped 8; count of bases not matched to a gene: 18. This CDR3 is built from 16 residues. The germline V gene encodes CDR1 WSHSY and CDR2 SAAADI. The CDR3 nucleotides are TGCGCCAGCAGCTCCGATCCAAACAGGGGCGAGAGAGAAGCTTTCTTT. It is translated as CASSSDPNRGEREAFF.